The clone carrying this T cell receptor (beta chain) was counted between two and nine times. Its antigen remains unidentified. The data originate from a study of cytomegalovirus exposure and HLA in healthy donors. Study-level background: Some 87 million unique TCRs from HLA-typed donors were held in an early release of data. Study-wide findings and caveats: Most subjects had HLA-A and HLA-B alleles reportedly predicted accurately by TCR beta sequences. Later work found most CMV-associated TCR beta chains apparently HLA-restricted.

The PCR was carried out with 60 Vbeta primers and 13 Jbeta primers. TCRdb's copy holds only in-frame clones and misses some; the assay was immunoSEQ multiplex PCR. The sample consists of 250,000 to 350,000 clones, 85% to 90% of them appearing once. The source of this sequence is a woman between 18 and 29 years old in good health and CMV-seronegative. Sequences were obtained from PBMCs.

The DNA of the CDR3 is TGTGCCAGCAGCTTAATGAAAATCGGGAACACTGAAGCTTTCTTT. Its protein product is CASSLMKIGNTEAFF. This chain connects TRBV7-3 to TRBJ1-1; D uncertain. The germline V and J ends were trimmed by 1 base and 1 base, with 10 bases remaining between them. Germline V gives CDR1 SGHTA, CDR2 FQGTGA. The CDR3 has 15 amino acids.